The 2 T cell receptor beta chains below were found in one sample sequenced in a study of early T cells in non-severe SARS-CoV-2 infection. Using its own MiXCR run on the 5' RACE reads, TCRdb lists one record per CDR3 protein. The data show about 81,000 distinct CDR3 sequences, roughly 6% seen once. The sample taken for sequencing was whole blood. All receptors come from an adult who was a healthcare worker with PCR-confirmed SARS-CoV-2 infection or an uninfected control (not recorded which).

The table lists this clonotype with a few counts. The chain combines TRBV7-2 with TRBJ2-3; 11 positions agree with TRBD2. Germline CDR1 SGHTA, CDR2 FQGNSA. V was clipped by 3 bases and J by 8 bases; unmatched bases: 10. The CDR3 loop spans 16 amino acids. As DNA, the CDR3 is TGTGCCAGCAGCTTGGATCGACTAGCGGGACTGGGTACGCAGTATTTT. Its translation is CASSLDRLAGLGTQYF.

The sample holds many counts of this clonotype. The chain is built from TRBV20-1 and TRBJ1-1; TRBD1 agrees at 8 bases. Germline lookup yields CDR1 DFQATT and CDR2 SNEGSKA (reference sequence). CDR3 length equals 13 residues. The V segment lost 5 bases and the J segment 3 bases; nucleotides outside the gene matches: 5. The CDR3 loop is CSAHQGAYTEAFF. The DNA of the CDR3 is TGCAGTGCTCACCAGGGGGCTTACACTGAAGCTTTCTTT.